This T cell receptor (beta chain) was sequenced for a study of vaccination effects on CD4 cells after COVID-19. General observations from the study: Late post-vaccination samples showed marked contraction of infection- and vaccine-induced clones.

The CDR3 runs to 14 residues. The germline V gene encodes CDR1 MNHEY and CDR2 SVGAGI. V shed 4 bases, J shed 5 bases, and the junction held 5 bases outside the gene matches. Of note for this clone: Its antigen remains unidentified.

Some clones are missing from TCRdb's copy, which holds only in-frame ones; the method was immunoSEQ multiplex PCR. Among tens of thousands of clones listed, roughly four fifths were seen once. It was after approximately 11 days of culture that CD4+ T cells were isolated. As their vaccination, participants received two doses of either BNT162b2 or mRNA-1273. This chain uses TRBV6-5 with TRBJ1-2; 9 bases align to TRBD1. This specimen consisted of CD4+ T cells from PBMCs cultured without peptide, obtained after COVID-19 vaccination. The clonotype originates from a human donor who received a COVID-19 vaccine. The CDR3 region is CASSSHRGPYGYTF. CDR3 sequence (DNA): TGTGCCAGCAGTTCTCACAGGGGGCCTTATGGCTACACCTTC.